These T cell receptor beta chains were read from a single sample in a study of beta chain features in type 1 diabetes. Measured with immunoSEQ multiplex PCR; TCRdb has only the in-frame clones, and not every one. The data hold roughly 290,000 clones, with approximately 16% observed a single time. The sequencing input was naive CD4+ T cells from blood. These receptors were taken from a young man with type 1 diabetes. CDR3s include the opening cysteine and the closing phenylalanine or tryptophan. A D gene is named only where the DNA matches it firmly. Only part of the rows carry a size: once, few, many, or a class if the clone is expanded.

CDR3: CASSQDPGKTYEQYF; DNA: TGTGCCAGCAGCCAAGACCCGGGAAAAACCTACGAGCAGTACTTC; V: TRBV4-2; size: -; D: -; J: TRBJ2-7
CDR3: CASSSRQGQETQYF; DNA: TGTGCCAGCAGCTCTAGACAGGGGCAAGAGACCCAGTACTTC; V: TRBV7-2; size: few; D: TRBD1; J: TRBJ2-5
CDR3: CASSLWDRGNEQFF; DNA: TGTGCCAGCAGCTTGTGGGACAGGGGCAATGAGCAGTTCTTC; V: TRBV7-9; size: few; D: TRBD1; J: TRBJ2-1
CDR3: CASSLGQYYGYTF; DNA: TGCGCCAGCAGCCTCGGACAGTACTATGGCTACACCTTC; V: TRBV5-1; size: few; D: -; J: TRBJ1-2
CDR3: CASSPGGLSYEQYF; DNA: TGTGCCAGCAGCCCCGGGGGACTTTCCTACGAGCAGTACTTC; V: TRBV14; size: few; D: -; J: TRBJ2-7
CDR3: CASADRVNGYTF; DNA: TGTGCCAGTGCGGACAGGGTTAATGGCTACACCTTC; V: TRBV19; size: -; D: TRBD1; J: TRBJ1-2
CDR3: CASSVAVSVTDTQYF; DNA: TGTGCCAGCAGCGTAGCCGTTAGCGTGACAGATACGCAGTATTTT; V: TRBV9; size: -; D: -; J: TRBJ2-3
CDR3: CASSPDFLTEAFF; DNA: TGTGCCAGCAGTCCCGACTTCCTCACTGAAGCTTTCTTT; V: TRBV28; size: few; D: -; J: TRBJ1-1
CDR3: CASRSQRVPLGRGTEAFF; DNA: TGTGCAAGTCGCTCCCAAAGGGTCCCTCTGGGGCGGGGCACTGAAGCTTTCTTT; V: TRBV12-2; size: few; D: -; J: TRBJ1-1
CDR3: CASRLLAGGPPYF; DNA: TGTGCCAGCAGGTTACTAGCGGGGGGCCCTCCGTATTTT; V: TRBV28; size: -; D: TRBD2; J: TRBJ2-3
CDR3: CATSRQKTGYGYTF; DNA: TGTGCCACCAGCAGGCAGAAGACAGGATATGGCTACACCTTC; V: TRBV15; size: -; D: -; J: TRBJ1-2
CDR3: CASSPTGGRREQYF; DNA: TGCGCCAGCAGCCCGACAGGGGGACGACGCGAGCAGTACTTC; V: TRBV4-1; size: -; D: TRBD1; J: TRBJ2-7